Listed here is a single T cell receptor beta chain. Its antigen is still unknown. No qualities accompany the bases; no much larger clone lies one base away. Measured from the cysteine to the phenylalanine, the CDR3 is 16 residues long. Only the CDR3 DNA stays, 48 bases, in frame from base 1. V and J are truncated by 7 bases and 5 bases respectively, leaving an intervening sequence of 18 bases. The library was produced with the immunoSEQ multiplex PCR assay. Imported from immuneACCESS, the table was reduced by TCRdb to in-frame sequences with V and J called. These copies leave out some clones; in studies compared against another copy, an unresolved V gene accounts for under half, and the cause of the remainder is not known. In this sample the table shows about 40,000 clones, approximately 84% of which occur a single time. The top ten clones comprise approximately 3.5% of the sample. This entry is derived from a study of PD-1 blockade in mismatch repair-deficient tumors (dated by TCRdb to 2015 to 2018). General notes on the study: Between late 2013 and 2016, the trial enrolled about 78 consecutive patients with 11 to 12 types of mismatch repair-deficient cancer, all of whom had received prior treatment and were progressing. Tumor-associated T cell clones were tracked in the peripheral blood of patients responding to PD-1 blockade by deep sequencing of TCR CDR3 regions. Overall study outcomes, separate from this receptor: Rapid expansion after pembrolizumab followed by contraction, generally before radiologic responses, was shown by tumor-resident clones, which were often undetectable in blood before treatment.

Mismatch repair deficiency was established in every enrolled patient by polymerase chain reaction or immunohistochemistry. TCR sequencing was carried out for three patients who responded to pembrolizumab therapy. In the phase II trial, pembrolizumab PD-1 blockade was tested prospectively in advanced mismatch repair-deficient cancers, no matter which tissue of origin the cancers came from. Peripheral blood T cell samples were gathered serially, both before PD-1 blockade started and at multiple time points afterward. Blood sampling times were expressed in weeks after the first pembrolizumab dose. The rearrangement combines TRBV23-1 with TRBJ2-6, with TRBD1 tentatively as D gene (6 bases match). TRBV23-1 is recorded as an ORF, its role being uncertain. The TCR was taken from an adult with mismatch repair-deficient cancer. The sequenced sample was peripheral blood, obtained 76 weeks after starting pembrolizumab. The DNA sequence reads TGCGCCAGCAACGGACAGATAACCTTCTGGGCCAACGTCCTGACTTTC. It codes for CASNGQITFWANVLTF.